This is a list of T cell receptor beta chains from one sample in a study of cytomegalovirus exposure and HLA in healthy donors. Sequencing was performed with immunoSEQ multiplex PCR; in TCRdb, only in-frame clones are kept and a portion is missing. The table lists approximately 110,000 clones, around 80% of them singletons. What was sequenced was PBMCs. These receptors were taken from a woman aged 55-70 years in good health and CMV-seropositive. Each CDR3 is given with its conserved first and last residue. Fields, in order: clone size, CDR3 length, J gene, D gene, V gene, CDR3 protein, CDR3 DNA. D genes are given only for firm matches. Clone size is shown for a subset of rows, as once, few, many or a class of expanded clone.

- | 14 | TRBJ1-2 | TRBD1 | TRBV5-1 | CASSWGQANYGYTF | TGCGCCAGCAGCTGGGGACAGGCTAACTATGGCTACACCTTC
- | 13 | TRBJ1-2 | - | TRBV7-2 | CASSSSRSYGYTF | TGTGCCAGCAGCTCCTCCCGTAGCTATGGCTACACCTTC
- | 14 | TRBJ2-7 | TRBD1 | TRBV19 | CASSIGQGDYEQYF | TGTGCCAGTAGTATAGGACAGGGCGACTACGAGCAGTACTTC
- | 12 | TRBJ1-2 | TRBD1 | TRBV6-5 | CASSKDRSGYTF | TGTGCCAGCAGTAAGGACAGGTCTGGCTACACCTTC
- | 15 | TRBJ1-5 | - | TRBV10-3 | CAISETGGRNQPQHF | TGTGCCATCAGTGAGACGGGAGGTCGCAATCAGCCCCAGCATTTT
few | 13 | TRBJ1-2 | - | TRBV28 | CASLGGEVGGYTF | TGTGCCAGCCTCGGGGGGGAGGTCGGTGGCTACACCTTC
- | 13 | TRBJ1-2 | - | TRBV2 | CASSQGRNYGYTF | TGTGCCAGCAGTCAGGGGCGAAACTATGGCTACACCTTC
once | 15 | TRBJ1-2 | - | TRBV7-9 | CASSPAGGANYGYTF | TGTGCCAGCAGCCCGGCGGGGGGCGCGAACTATGGCTACACCTTC
- | 17 | TRBJ1-6 | TRBD1 | TRBV2 | CASSEMAGGTYNSPLHF | TGTGCCAGCAGTGAAATGGCAGGGGGCACCTATAATTCACCCCTCCACTTT
once | 15 | TRBJ2-3 | - | TRBV4-2 | CASSQEERFTDTQYF | TGTGCCAGCAGCCAAGAAGAACGGTTCACAGATACGCAGTATTTT
- | 15 | TRBJ2-7 | - | TRBV28 | CASSLWSGYLNEQYF | TGTGCCAGCAGTTTATGGTCAGGGTATTTGAACGAGCAGTACTTC
- | 15 | TRBJ1-5 | TRBD1 | TRBV19 | CASSPDGQANQPQHF | TGTGCCAGTAGTCCCGACGGACAGGCCAATCAGCCCCAGCATTTT
- | 14 | TRBJ1-5 | - | TRBV28 | CASSPTGYNQPQHF | TGTGCCAGCAGTCCAACAGGATACAATCAGCCCCAGCATTTT
- | 15 | TRBJ1-3 | - | TRBV7-6 | CASSSLSLSGNTIYF | TGTGCCAGCAGCTCACTTTCCTTATCTGGAAACACCATATATTTT
- | 15 | TRBJ2-7 | TRBD1 | TRBV7-8 | CASSHRGTGNHEQYF | TGTGCCAGCAGTCATCGTGGGACAGGGAACCACGAGCAGTACTTC
- | 14 | TRBJ1-4 | TRBD1 | TRBV28 | CASSLRQGWEKLFF | TGTGCCAGCAGTCTAAGACAGGGGTGGGAAAAACTGTTTTTT
- | 15 | TRBJ1-1 | - | TRBV19 | CASSTNGAGKAEAFF | TGTGCCAGTAGCACAAATGGGGCAGGGAAGGCTGAAGCTTTCTTT
- | 16 | TRBJ2-6 | TRBD2 | TRBV6-6 | CASRLLAGAGANVLTF | TGTGCCAGCAGGCTTCTAGCGGGGGCTGGGGCCAACGTCCTGACTTTC
- | 15 | TRBJ2-7 | TRBD1 | TRBV6-5 | CASSYMTGQLGEQYF | TGTGCCAGCAGTTACATGACAGGGCAGCTTGGCGAGCAGTACTTC
- | 12 | TRBJ2-2 | - | TRBV11-3 | CASNHGTGELFF | TGTGCCAGCAACCACGGGACAGGGGAGCTGTTTTTT
- | 16 | TRBJ2-1 | TRBD1 | TRBV7-9 | CASSSLRGQGVVEQFF | TGTGCCAGCAGCTCCTTGCGGGGACAGGGGGTGGTAGAGCAGTTCTTC
- | 16 | TRBJ1-6 | - | TRBV30 | CAWSGEQPPGNSPLHF | TGTGCCTGGAGTGGGGAACAGCCTCCGGGGAATTCACCCCTCCACTTT
- | 15 | TRBJ1-5 | - | TRBV18 | CASSPSSTGPQPQHF | TGTGCCAGCTCTCCAAGTAGTACAGGGCCTCAGCCCCAGCATTTT
few | 15 | TRBJ2-1 | TRBD2 | TRBV7-2 | CASSPWAGVYNEQFF | TGTGCCAGCAGCCCTTGGGCGGGAGTCTACAATGAGCAGTTCTTC
few | 17 | TRBJ1-5 | - | TRBV19 | CASSPTLGVGIVQPQHF | TGTGCCAGTAGCCCAACCCTCGGGGTGGGTATAGTGCAGCCCCAGCATTTT
- | 16 | TRBJ2-5 | TRBD2 | TRBV6-1 | CASSELAETYQETQYF | TGTGCCAGCAGTGAACTAGCGGAAACGTACCAAGAGACCCAGTACTTC
- | 13 | TRBJ1-1 | - | TRBV6-5 | CASSRLSGTEAFF | TGTGCCAGCAGCCGCCTCTCGGGCACTGAAGCTTTCTTT
- | 15 | TRBJ1-4 | - | TRBV6-1 | CASCVRWGANEKLFF | TGTGCCAGCTGCGTTAGGTGGGGCGCAAATGAAAAACTGTTTTTT
- | 15 | TRBJ1-2 | - | TRBV6-5 | CASSYEGMGRYGYTF | TGTGCCAGCAGTTACGAGGGTATGGGTCGCTATGGCTACACCTTC
few | 15 | TRBJ2-3 | TRBD2 | TRBV6-5 | CASSRLAGGIDTQYF | TGTGCCAGCAGTAGACTAGCGGGGGGGATAGATACGCAGTATTTT
few | 11 | TRBJ1-1 | - | TRBV20-1 | CSAIRGFGAFF | TGCAGTGCCATCAGGGGTTTTGGTGCTTTCTTT
- | 15 | TRBJ1-1 | - | TRBV7-2 | CASSAGGSVNTEAFF | TGTGCCAGCAGCGCTGGGGGCAGCGTGAACACTGAAGCTTTCTTT
- | 12 | TRBJ1-2 | - | TRBV7-2 | CASSLQGYGYTF | TGTGCCAGCAGCTTACAGGGCTATGGCTACACCTTC
- | 14 | TRBJ1-2 | - | TRBV2 | CASSNTRVDYGYTF | TGTGCCAGCAGTAATACGCGGGTTGACTATGGCTACACCTTC
- | 15 | TRBJ2-5 | - | TRBV4-3 | CASSQDWGDQETQYF | TGCGCCAGCAGCCAAGATTGGGGGGACCAAGAGACCCAGTACTTC
few | 14 | TRBJ2-3 | TRBD2 | TRBV7-8 | CASVRREGTDTQYF | TGTGCCAGCGTTAGGCGGGAGGGCACAGATACGCAGTATTTT
- | 13 | TRBJ1-1 | - | TRBV30 | CAWSNKQGVEAFF | TGTGCCTGGAGCAACAAACAGGGTGTTGAAGCTTTCTTT
- | 15 | TRBJ1-1 | - | TRBV13 | CASSFRTAGHPEAFF | TGTGCCAGCAGCTTCCGGACAGCCGGACACCCTGAAGCTTTCTTT
- | 14 | TRBJ2-7 | TRBD1 | TRBV27 | CASSTTGVPYEQYF | TGTGCCAGCAGTACTACAGGGGTTCCCTACGAGCAGTACTTC
few | 15 | TRBJ1-6 | - | TRBV6-5 | CASSYSRGINSPLHF | TGTGCCAGCAGTTACTCTCGGGGAATTAATTCACCCCTCCACTTT
- | 16 | TRBJ2-3 | - | TRBV2 | CASSVGSGFSTDTQYF | TGTGCCAGCAGTGTAGGTTCGGGTTTTAGCACAGATACGCAGTATTTT
- | 15 | TRBJ1-3 | - | TRBV18 | CASSPASSPPRSKYF | TGTGCCAGCTCACCAGCGTCCTCCCCTCCTAGGTCCAAATATTTT
- | 14 | TRBJ2-4 | - | TRBV7-6 | CASSPSPTGNIQYF | TGTGCCAGCAGCCCCTCTCCAACCGGGAACATTCAGTACTTC
- | 15 | TRBJ2-3 | TRBD2 | TRBV6-5 | CASSLAGIHTDTQYF | TGTGCCAGCAGCCTAGCGGGGATCCACACAGATACGCAGTATTTT
- | 15 | TRBJ2-5 | TRBD1 | TRBV5-1 | CASRSGTGQQETQYF | TGCGCCAGCAGATCCGGGACAGGTCAACAAGAGACCCAGTACTTC
- | 18 | TRBJ2-3 | - | TRBV7-3 | CASSPLGIALGDTDTQYF | TGTGCCAGCAGCCCCCTGGGAATCGCTCTAGGGGACACAGATACGCAGTATTTT
- | 18 | TRBJ2-1 | TRBD2 | TRBV2 | CASRRTSGNPSSYNEQFF | TGTGCCAGCAGACGGACTAGCGGGAATCCGAGCTCCTACAATGAGCAGTTCTTC
- | 15 | TRBJ1-2 | - | TRBV27 | CASSLSSLTNYGYTF | TGTGCCAGCAGTTTATCGTCTTTAACTAACTATGGCTACACCTTC
- | 13 | TRBJ2-3 | TRBD1 | TRBV5-4 | CASSIGTEHTQYF | TGTGCCAGCAGCATCGGGACAGAACATACGCAGTATTTT
- | 15 | TRBJ1-2 | - | TRBV6-6 | CASSYSSGANYGYTF | TGTGCCAGCAGTTACTCGTCAGGGGCTAACTATGGCTACACCTTC
- | 15 | TRBJ2-7 | - | TRBV5-4 | CASSLAGKFLGEQYF | TGTGCCAGCAGCTTGGCAGGGAAGTTTTTGGGCGAGCAGTACTTC
- | 16 | TRBJ2-2 | TRBD1 | TRBV5-4 | CASSLEGQRYTGELFF | TGTGCCAGCAGCTTGGAGGGACAGAGATACACCGGGGAGCTGTTTTTT
once | 12 | TRBJ1-2 | TRBD1 | TRBV30 | CAWSSDRDGYTF | TGTGCCTGGAGTAGCGACAGGGATGGCTACACCTTC